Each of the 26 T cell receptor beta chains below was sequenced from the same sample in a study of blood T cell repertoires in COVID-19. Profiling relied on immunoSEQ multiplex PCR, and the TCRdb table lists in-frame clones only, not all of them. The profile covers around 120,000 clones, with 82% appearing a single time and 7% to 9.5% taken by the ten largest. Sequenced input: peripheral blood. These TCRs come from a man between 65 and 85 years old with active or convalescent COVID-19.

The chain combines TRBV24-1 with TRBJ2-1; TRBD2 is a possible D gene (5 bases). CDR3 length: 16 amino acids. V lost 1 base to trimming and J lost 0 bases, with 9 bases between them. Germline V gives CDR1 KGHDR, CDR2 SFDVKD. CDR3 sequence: CATSDFEGSSYNEQFF. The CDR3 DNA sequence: TGTGCCACCAGTGATTTTGAGGGAAGCTCCTACAATGAGCAGTTCTTC.

The CDR3: CASSPPSLAGGRWQFF. DNA of the CDR3: TGTGCCAGCTCACCCCCCTCACTAGCGGGAGGAAGGTGGCAGTTCTTC. The rearrangement joins TRBV18 to TRBJ2-1; 12 bases match TRBD2. The CDR3 is made up of 16 amino acids. CDR1 is KGHSH and CDR2 is LQKENI in the germline V gene. The V gene end was trimmed by 3 bases and the J gene end by 12 bases; junction bases not matched to a gene: 12.

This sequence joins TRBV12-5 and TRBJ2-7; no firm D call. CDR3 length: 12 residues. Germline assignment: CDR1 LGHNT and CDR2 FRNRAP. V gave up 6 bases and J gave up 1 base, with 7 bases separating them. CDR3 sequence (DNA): TGTGCTAGTGGAAGCGAGTCCTACGAGCAGTACTTC. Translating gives CASGSESYEQYF.

The CDR3 DNA follows: TGTGCCAGCAGTGAAGCGCAGGGGAGGGAAGAGACCCAGTACTTC. Translation gives CASSEAQGREETQYF. This chain joins TRBV6-1 and TRBJ2-5, with D possibly TRBD2 on 7 matching bases. This CDR3 spans 15 amino acids. Looked up from germline, CDR1 is MNHNS and CDR2 is SASEGT. V lost 0 bases to trimming and J lost 3 bases, with 11 bases between them.

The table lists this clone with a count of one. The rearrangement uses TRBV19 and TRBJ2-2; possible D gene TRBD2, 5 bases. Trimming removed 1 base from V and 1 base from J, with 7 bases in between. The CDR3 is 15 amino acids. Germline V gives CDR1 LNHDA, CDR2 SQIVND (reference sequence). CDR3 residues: CASSIAGLNTGELFF. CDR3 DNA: TGTGCCAGTAGTATAGCGGGGTTGAACACCGGGGAGCTGTTTTTT.

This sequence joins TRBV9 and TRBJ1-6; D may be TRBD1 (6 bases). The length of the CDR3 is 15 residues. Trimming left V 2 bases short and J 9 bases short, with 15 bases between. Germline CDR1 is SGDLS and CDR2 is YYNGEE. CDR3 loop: CASSVSGELGSPLHF. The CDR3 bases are TGTGCCAGCAGCGTTTCAGGGGAATTGGGTTCACCCCTCCACTTT.

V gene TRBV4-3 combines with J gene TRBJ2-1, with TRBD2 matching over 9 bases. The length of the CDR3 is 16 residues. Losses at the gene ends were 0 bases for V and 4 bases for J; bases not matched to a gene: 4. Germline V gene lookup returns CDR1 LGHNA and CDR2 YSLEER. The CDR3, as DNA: TGCGCCAGCAGCCAAGATTGGCGGGAGGGATACAATGAGCAGTTCTTC. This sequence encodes CASSQDWREGYNEQFF.

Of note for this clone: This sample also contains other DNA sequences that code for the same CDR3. Here the CDR3 DNA reads TGTGCCAGCAGGACTAGCGGGGGGAACACCGGGGAGCTGTTTTTT. It translates to CASRTSGGNTGELFF. The rearrangement links TRBV2 to TRBJ2-2; TRBD2 matches 12 bases. There are 15 residues in the CDR3. V shed 6 bases, J shed 1 base, and the junction held 0 bases outside the gene matches. Germline-derived CDR1 and CDR2 are SNHLY and FYNNEI. Full variable domain (outside the CDR3, taken from reference TRBV2 and TRBJ2-2): EPEVTQTPSHQVTQMGQEVILRCVPISNHLYFYWYRQILGQKVEFLVSFYNNEISEKSEIFDDQFSVERPDGSNFTLKIRSTKLEDSAMYFCASRTSGGNTGELFFGEGSRLTVL.

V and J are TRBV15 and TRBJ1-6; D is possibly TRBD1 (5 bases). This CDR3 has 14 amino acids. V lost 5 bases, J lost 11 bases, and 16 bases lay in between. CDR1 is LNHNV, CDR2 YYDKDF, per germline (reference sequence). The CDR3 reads CATSWDYQTPPLHF. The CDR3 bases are TGTGCCACCAGCTGGGACTATCAGACTCCACCCCTCCACTTT.

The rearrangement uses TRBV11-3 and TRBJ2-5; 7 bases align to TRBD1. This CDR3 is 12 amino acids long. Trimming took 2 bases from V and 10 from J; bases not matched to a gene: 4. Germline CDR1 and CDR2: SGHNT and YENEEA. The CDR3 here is CASSLTGADQYF. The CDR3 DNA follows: TGTGCCAGCAGCTTAACAGGGGCGGACCAGTACTTC.

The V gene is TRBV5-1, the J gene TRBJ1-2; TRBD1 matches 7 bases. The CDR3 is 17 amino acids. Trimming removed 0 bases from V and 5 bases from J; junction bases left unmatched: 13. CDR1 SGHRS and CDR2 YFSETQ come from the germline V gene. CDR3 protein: CASSLALGTAEGYGYTF. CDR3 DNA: TGCGCCAGCAGCTTGGCCCTCGGGACAGCGGAGGGGTATGGCTACACCTTC.

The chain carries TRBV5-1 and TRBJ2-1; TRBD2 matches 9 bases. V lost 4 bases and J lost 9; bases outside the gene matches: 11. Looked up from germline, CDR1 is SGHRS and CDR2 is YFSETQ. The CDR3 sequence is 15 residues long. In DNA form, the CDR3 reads TGCGCCAGCAGCCCCGCTAGCGGGACTGTCGGTGAGCAGTTCTTC. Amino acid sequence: CASSPASGTVGEQFF.

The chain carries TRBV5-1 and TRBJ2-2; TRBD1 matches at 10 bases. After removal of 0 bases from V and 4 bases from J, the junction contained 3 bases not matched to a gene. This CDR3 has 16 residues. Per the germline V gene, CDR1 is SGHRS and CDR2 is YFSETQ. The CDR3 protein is CASSLAGTGVTGELFF. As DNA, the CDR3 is TGCGCCAGCAGCTTGGCCGGGACAGGGGTCACCGGGGAGCTGTTTTTT. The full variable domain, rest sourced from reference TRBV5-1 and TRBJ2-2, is KAGVTQTPRYLIKTRGQQVTLSCSPISGHRSVSWYQQTPGQGLQFLFEYFSETQRNKGNFPGRFSGRQFSNSRSEMNVSTLELGDSALYLCASSLAGTGVTGELFFGEGSRLTVL.

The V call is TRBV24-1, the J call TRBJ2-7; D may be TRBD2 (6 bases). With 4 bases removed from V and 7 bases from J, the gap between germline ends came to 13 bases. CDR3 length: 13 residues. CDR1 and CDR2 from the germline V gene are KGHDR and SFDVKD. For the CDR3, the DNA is TGTGCCACCAGTGAGGGAGGAACGGGGGAGCAGTACTTC. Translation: CATSEGGTGEQYF.

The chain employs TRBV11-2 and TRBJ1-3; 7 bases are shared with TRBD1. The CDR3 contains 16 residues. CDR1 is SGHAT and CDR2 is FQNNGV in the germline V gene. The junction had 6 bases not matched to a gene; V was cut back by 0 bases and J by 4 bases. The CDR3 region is CASSLENRGSGNTIYF. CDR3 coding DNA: TGTGCCAGCAGCTTAGAGAACAGGGGTTCGGGAAACACCATATATTTT.

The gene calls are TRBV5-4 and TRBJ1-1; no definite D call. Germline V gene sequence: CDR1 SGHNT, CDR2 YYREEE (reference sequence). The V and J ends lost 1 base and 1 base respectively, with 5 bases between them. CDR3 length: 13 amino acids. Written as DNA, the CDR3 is TGTGCCAGCAGCTTGTCCAGGAACACTGAAGCTTTCTTT. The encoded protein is CASSLSRNTEAFF.

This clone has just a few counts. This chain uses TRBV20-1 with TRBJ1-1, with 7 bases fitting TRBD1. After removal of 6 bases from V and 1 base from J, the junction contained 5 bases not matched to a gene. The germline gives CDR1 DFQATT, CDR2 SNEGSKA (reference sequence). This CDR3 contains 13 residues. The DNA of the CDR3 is TGCAGTGCAAGTACAGGGGCGAACACTGAAGCTTTCTTT. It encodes CSASTGANTEAFF.

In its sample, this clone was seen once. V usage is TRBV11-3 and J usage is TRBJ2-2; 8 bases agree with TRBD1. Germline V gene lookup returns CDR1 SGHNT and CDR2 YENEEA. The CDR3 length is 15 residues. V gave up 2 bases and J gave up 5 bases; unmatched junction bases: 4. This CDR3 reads CASSLQGAGTGELFF. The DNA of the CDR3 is TGTGCCAGCAGCTTACAGGGGGCCGGGACCGGGGAGCTGTTTTTT. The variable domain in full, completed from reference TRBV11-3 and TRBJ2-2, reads EAGVVQSPRYKIIEKKQPVAFWCNPISGHNTLYWYLQNLGQGPELLIRYENEEAVDDSQLPKDRFSAERLKGVDSTLKIQPAELGDSAVYLCASSLQGAGTGELFFGEGSRLTVL.

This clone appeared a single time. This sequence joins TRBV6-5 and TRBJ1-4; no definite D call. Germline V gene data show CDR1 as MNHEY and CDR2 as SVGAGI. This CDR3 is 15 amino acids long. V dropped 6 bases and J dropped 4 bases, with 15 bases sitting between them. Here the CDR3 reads CASSQNVGLNEKLFF. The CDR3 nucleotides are TGTGCCAGCAGCCAAAACGTAGGACTTAATGAAAAACTGTTTTTT.

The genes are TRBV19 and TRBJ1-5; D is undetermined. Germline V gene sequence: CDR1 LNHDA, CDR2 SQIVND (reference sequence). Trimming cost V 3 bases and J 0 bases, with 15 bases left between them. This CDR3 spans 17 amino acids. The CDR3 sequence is CASSIRHTENSNQPQHF. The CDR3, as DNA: TGTGCCAGTAGTATCCGACACACTGAAAATAGCAATCAGCCCCAGCATTTT.

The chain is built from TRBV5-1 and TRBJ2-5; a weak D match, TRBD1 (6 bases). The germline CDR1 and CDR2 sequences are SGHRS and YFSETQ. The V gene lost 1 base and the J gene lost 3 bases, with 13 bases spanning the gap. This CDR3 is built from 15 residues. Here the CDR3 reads CASSLRGYREETQYF. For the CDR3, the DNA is TGCGCCAGCAGCTTGAGGGGGTATCGGGAAGAGACCCAGTACTTC.

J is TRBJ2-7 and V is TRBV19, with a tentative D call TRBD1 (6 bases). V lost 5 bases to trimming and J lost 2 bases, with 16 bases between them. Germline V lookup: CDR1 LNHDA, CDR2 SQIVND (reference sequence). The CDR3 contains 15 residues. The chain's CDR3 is CASSFAGTPTYEQYF. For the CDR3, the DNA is TGTGCCAGTAGTTTCGCCGGGACACCTACCTACGAGCAGTACTTC.

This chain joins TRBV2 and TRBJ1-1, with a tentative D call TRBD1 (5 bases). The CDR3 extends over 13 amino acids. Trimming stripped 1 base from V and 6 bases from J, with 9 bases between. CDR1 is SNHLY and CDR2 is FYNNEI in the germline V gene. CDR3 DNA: TGTGCCAGCAGTGAAGTAGGGGACTCTGAAGCTTTCTTT. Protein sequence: CASSEVGDSEAFF.

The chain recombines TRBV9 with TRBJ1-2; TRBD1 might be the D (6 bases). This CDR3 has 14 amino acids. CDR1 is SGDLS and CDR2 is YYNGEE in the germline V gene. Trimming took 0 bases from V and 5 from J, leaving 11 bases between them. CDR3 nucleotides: TGTGCCAGCAGCGTAGTCGACAGGACTTATGGCTACACCTTC. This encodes CASSVVDRTYGYTF.

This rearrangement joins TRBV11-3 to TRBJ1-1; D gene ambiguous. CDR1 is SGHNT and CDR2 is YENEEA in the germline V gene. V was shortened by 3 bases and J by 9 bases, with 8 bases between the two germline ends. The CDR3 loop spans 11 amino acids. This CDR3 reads CASSLSDKAFF. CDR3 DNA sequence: TGTGCCAGCAGCTTGAGCGATAAAGCTTTCTTT.

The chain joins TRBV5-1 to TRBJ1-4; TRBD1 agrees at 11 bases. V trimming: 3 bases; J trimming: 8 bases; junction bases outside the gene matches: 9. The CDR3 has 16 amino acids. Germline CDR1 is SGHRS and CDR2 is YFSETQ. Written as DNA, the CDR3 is TGCGCCAGCAGCTCACCCGACGGGACAGGGGGAGAAAAACTGTTTTTT. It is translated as CASSSPDGTGGEKLFF. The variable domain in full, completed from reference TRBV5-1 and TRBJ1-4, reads KAGVTQTPRYLIKTRGQQVTLSCSPISGHRSVSWYQQTPGQGLQFLFEYFSETQRNKGNFPGRFSGRQFSNSRSEMNVSTLELGDSALYLCASSSPDGTGGEKLFFGSGTQLSVL.